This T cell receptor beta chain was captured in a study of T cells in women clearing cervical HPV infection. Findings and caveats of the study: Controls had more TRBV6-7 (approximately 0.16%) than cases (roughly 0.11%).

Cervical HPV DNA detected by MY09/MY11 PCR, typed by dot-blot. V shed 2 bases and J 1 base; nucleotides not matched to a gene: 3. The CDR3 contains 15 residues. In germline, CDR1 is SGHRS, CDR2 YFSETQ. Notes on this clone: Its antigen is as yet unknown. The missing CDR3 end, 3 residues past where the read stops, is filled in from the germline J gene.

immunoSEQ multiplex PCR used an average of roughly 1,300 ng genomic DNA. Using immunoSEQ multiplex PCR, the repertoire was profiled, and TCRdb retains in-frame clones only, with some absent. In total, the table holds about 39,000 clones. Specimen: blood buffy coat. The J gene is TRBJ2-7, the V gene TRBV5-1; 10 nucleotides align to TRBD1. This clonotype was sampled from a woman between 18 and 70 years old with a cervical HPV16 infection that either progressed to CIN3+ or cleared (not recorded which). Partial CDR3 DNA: TGCGCCAGCAGCTTCGACAGGGGGCAATCCTACGAG. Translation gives CASSFDRGQSYE. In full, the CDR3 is CASSFDRGQSYEQYF.